This TCR beta chain appears in the sequencing data of a study of blood T cell repertoires in COVID-19. Study background: The samples span acute and convalescent COVID-19 from the United States, Italy and Spain.

Original processing methods: Amplification from reference gene primers served as the basis for estimated nucleated cell counts. TCRdb's table, derived via immunoSEQ multiplex PCR, lists solely in-frame clones and lacks some. Clone size and the V and J calls come from that table; the DNA yielded D and trimming. The repertoire holds 65,000 to 70,000 clones, with around 90% as singletons. Per the germline V gene, CDR1 is LGHDT and CDR2 is YNNKEL (reference sequence). This CDR3 has 15 amino acids. V gave up 5 bases and J gave up 2 bases; unmatched junction bases: 4. The sequence was obtained from an elderly woman with acute or convalescent COVID-19. The chain has TRBV3-1 (or the pseudogene TRBV3-2) and TRBJ2-2; 8 nucleotides agree with TRBD2. The sequencing sample was made of peripheral blood. The CDR3 spells CASSVREDNTGELFF. CDR3 in DNA: TGTGCCAGCAGCGTGCGGGAGGATAACACCGGGGAGCTGTTTTTT.